Each of the 10 T cell receptor beta chains below was sequenced from the same sample in a study of Ad26.COV2.S vaccination and SARS-CoV-2 variants. Treatment described: roughly 19 received Ad26.COV2.S at low or high dose, single or two shots; roughly five received placebo; per-sample allocation not given. Specimen acquisition occurred on day 63 following the initial vaccine or placebo injection. TCRdb's copy holds only in-frame clones and misses some; the assay was immunoSEQ multiplex PCR. This sample has around 300,000 clones, with about nine tenths found just once. The material was peripheral blood, obtained in a trial of Ad26.COV2.S vaccine versus placebo. These receptors all stem from a person between 18 and 65 years old who received the Ad26.COV2.S COVID-19 vaccine or a placebo.

The V gene is TRBV27, the J gene TRBJ1-4; the D is unclear. The CDR3 contains 15 residues. V lost 5 bases and J 6 bases, leaving 16 bases between the germline ends. Looked up from germline, CDR1 is MNHEY and CDR2 is SMNVEV (reference sequence). This CDR3 is CASSPSAFGYEKLFF. CDR3 coding DNA: TGTGCCAGCAGTCCAAGCGCATTTGGGTATGAAAAACTGTTTTTT.

This chain connects TRBV4-1 to TRBJ2-3; 8 bases are shared with TRBD1. The V gene end was trimmed by 3 bases and the J gene end by 4 bases; junction bases not matched to a gene: 9. The CDR3 spans 16 residues. Germline V gives CDR1 MGHRA, CDR2 YSYEKL. The CDR3 region is CASSHLGQGLADTQYF. The CDR3 DNA is TGCGCCAGCAGCCACCTAGGACAGGGATTAGCAGATACGCAGTATTTT.

V is TRBV9 and J is TRBJ1-4; TRBD1 agrees at 8 bases. Germline V gene lookup returns CDR1 SGDLS and CDR2 YYNGEE. Trimming cost V 0 bases and J 3 bases; bases outside gene matches: 4. The CDR3 has 16 residues. This chain's CDR3 is CASSVGQGAANEKLFF. CDR3 in DNA: TGTGCCAGCAGCGTAGGCCAGGGGGCCGCTAATGAAAAACTGTTTTTT. Based on the CDR3 plus reference TRBV9 and TRBJ1-4, the full variable domain is DSGVTQTPKHLITATGQRVTLRCSPRSGDLSVYWYQQSLDQGLQFLIQYYNGEERAKGNILERFSAQQFPDLHSELNLSSLELGDSALYFCASSVGQGAANEKLFFGSGTQLSVL.

The rearrangement uses TRBV6-6 and TRBJ1-6, with 9 bases that match TRBD1. V lost 5 bases, J lost 0 bases, and 8 bases stayed unmatched. In germline, CDR1 is MNHNY, CDR2 SVGAGI (reference sequence). The CDR3 spans 18 residues. This CDR3 is CASSRGTGQSSYNSPLHF. CDR3 DNA sequence: TGTGCCAGCAGTCGGGGGACAGGGCAGAGCTCCTATAATTCACCCCTCCACTTT.

This chain links TRBV9 with TRBJ2-2; perhaps TRBD1 as D (5 bases). V lost 4 bases to trimming and J lost 5 bases, with 15 bases between them. The CDR3 extends over 15 amino acids. Germline V lookup: CDR1 SGDLS, CDR2 YYNGEE. The CDR3 bases are TGTGCCAGCAGCATCCAAGGGGTGGGAACCGGGGAGCTGTTTTTT. It specifies CASSIQGVGTGELFF.

The chain has TRBV5-1 and TRBJ2-5; D remains ambiguous. CDR1 and CDR2 (germline): SGHRS, YFSETQ. There are 13 residues in the CDR3. V lost 6 bases, J lost 1 base, and 10 bases lay in between. DNA of the CDR3: TGCGCCAGCACCTCACTGATCCAAGAGACCCAGTACTTC. Translated, it gives CASTSLIQETQYF.

The chain recombines TRBV28 with TRBJ2-7; the D gene is possibly TRBD2 (6 bases). The CDR3 is 15 amino acids. V dropped 8 bases and J dropped 4 bases, with 21 bases sitting between them. CDR1 is MDHEN, CDR2 SYDVKM, per germline. CDR3 residues: CASPPRLGAGYEQYF. For the CDR3, the DNA is TGTGCCAGCCCTCCACGTCTCGGGGCGGGATACGAGCAGTACTTC.

Remarks on this clone: One end of the junction fails to match germline, which may point to a read error. The V call is TRBV3-1 (or the pseudogene TRBV3-2), the J call TRBJ1-3; no clear D gene. Germline values: CDR1 LGHDT, CDR2 YNNKEL (reference sequence). CDR3 length equals 17 residues. For the CDR3, the DNA is TGTGCCAACAGCCAAGAAATAGAGGGATCCTCTGGAAACACCATATATTTT. Its protein is CANSQEIEGSSGNTIYF.

The chain recombines TRBV7-3 with TRBJ1-1; D is undetermined. Looked up from germline, CDR1 is SGHTA and CDR2 is FQGTGA. CDR3 length: 13 residues. The V end was cut by 2 bases, the J end by 1 base, with 5 bases between. The CDR3 reads CASSLDTNTEAFF. In DNA form, the CDR3 reads TGTGCCAGCAGCTTAGACACGAACACTGAAGCTTTCTTT.

This clone has more than one count but fewer than ten. This rearrangement joins TRBV7-2 to TRBJ1-4; D is uncertain. The germline gives CDR1 SGHTA, CDR2 FQGNSA. Trimming removed 1 base from V and 3 bases from J, with 12 bases in between. The CDR3 contains 16 residues. The CDR3 coding sequence is TGTGCCAGCAGCTTAGAACGAGGGTGGTCTAATGAAAAACTGTTTTTT. Protein: CASSLERGWSNEKLFF.